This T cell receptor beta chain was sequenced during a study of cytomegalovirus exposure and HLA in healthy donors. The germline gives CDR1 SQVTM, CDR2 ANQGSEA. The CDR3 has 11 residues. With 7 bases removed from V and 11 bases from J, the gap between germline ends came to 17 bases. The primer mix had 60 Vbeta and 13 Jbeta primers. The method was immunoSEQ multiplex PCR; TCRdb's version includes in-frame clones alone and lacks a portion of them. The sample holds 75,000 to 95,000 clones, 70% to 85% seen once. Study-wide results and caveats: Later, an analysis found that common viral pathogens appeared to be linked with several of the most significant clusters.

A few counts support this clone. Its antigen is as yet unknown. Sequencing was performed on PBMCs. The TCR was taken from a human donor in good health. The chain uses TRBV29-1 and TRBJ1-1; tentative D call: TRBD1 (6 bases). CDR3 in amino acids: CSGGPGDEAFF. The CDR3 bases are TGCAGCGGGGGACCAGGGGATGAGGCTTTCTTT.